Sequencing of this T cell receptor beta chain was carried out in a study of cytomegalovirus exposure and HLA in healthy donors. Study findings and constraints: TCR beta chains numbering 150 to 200 were designated cytomegalovirus-associated.

The table lists this clone with a count of one. Antigen unknown. Assay: immunoSEQ multiplex PCR; the TCRdb copy retains only in-frame clones and omits some. This repertoire shows 82,000 or so clones, over 85% found once; its top ten account for 0.55% to 0.75%. CDR3 size: 16 residues. Trimming left V 3 bases short and J 10 bases short, with 24 bases between. From germline, CDR1 is SEHNR and CDR2 FQNEAQ (reference sequence). The sequence was collected from a woman between 18 and 30 years old in good health and CMV-seronegative. This chain joins TRBV7-9 and TRBJ1-1, with D possibly TRBD1 on 6 matching bases. The sample taken for sequencing was PBMCs. CDR3 sequence reads: CASSFDAGGQPDRAFF. The CDR3 region has the DNA TGTGCCAGCAGCTTCGACGCCGGTGGACAGCCGGACCGAGCTTTCTTT. The full variable domain, with the rest looked up from reference TRBV7-9 and TRBJ1-1, is DTGVSQNPRHKITKRGQNVTFRCDPISEHNRLYWYRQTLGQGPEFLTYFQNEAQLEKSRLLSDRFSAERPKGSFSTLEIQRTEQGDSAMYLCASSFDAGGQPDRAFFGQGTRLTVV.